This entry describes one T cell receptor beta chain. What it binds is unknown. Germline assignment: CDR1 ENHRY and CDR2 SYGVKD. This CDR3 is 11 amino acids long. This entry is derived from a study of monozygotic twins with inflammatory bowel disease. TCRdb reprocessed the 5' RACE reads, with one entry per CDR3 protein and no DNA. Recorded here are approximately 200,000 distinct CDR3 sequences; the top ten clones represent around 1.5%. Study-wide points: Inverse Simpson values showed less TCRbeta diversity in IBD patients than in their healthy co-twins. Reduced clonotype sharing with other individuals was observed in IBD patients relative to healthy twins, especially with disease activity.

Each donor had 2.5 ml of blood drawn. Sequencing was carried out using blood. The chain uses TRBV10-3 and TRBJ1-1; there is no DNA to check the TCRdb D call of TRBD1. The sequence was obtained from a human donor with ulcerative colitis or Crohn's disease, or a healthy co-twin of an affected twin (not recorded which). The CDR3 protein is CAITRGSEAFF.